The 20 T cell receptor beta chains reported below all come from one sample, sequenced in a study of blood T cell repertoires in COVID-19. Sequencing used immunoSEQ multiplex PCR; TCRdb keeps in-frame clones, though not all of them. The sample carries 220,000 or so clones, roughly 84% recorded once. The sequenced sample consisted of peripheral blood. Receptors were obtained from an older woman with acute or convalescent COVID-19.

CDR3 sequence: CASSVRQGTDTQYF. The CDR3 region has the DNA TGTGCCAGCAGCGTACGGCAGGGCACAGATACGCAGTATTTT. This sequence joins TRBV9 and TRBJ2-3; D gene ambiguous. Trimming shortened V by 1 base and J by 1 base, and 7 bases separated the two germline ends. The CDR3 runs 14 residues. Germline CDR1 and CDR2: SGDLS and YYNGEE.

This clone occurred a few times. The V and J genes are TRBV6-5 and TRBJ1-6; 7 positions agree with TRBD1. Unmatched junction bases numbered 5, after V lost 6 bases and J lost 9 bases. CDR1 is MNHEY and CDR2 is SVGAGI in the germline V gene. The CDR3 covers 13 residues. CDR3 DNA sequence: TGTGCCAGCAGCCCGAACAGGGGTTCACCCCTCCACTTT. Residues: CASSPNRGSPLHF.

V gene TRBV7-2 combines with J gene TRBJ2-7, with D perhaps TRBD2 (6 bases). The V end was cut by 0 bases, the J end by 1 base, with 7 bases between. The CDR3 runs to 14 residues. Germline V gene lookup returns CDR1 SGHTA and CDR2 FQGNSA. The chain's CDR3 is CASSLAAGSYEQYF. CDR3 DNA sequence: TGTGCCAGCAGCTTAGCCGCGGGATCCTACGAGCAGTACTTC.

This clone was seen more than once but under ten times. CDR3 residues: CASSPQGRGMNTEAFF. CDR3 DNA sequence: TGTGCCAGCTCACCGCAAGGGAGGGGTATGAACACTGAAGCTTTCTTT. The J gene is TRBJ1-1, the V gene TRBV18; possible D gene TRBD1, 5 bases. Per germline, CDR1 KGHSH and CDR2 LQKENI. V was clipped by 3 bases and J by 0 bases, with 14 bases between them. This CDR3 has 16 amino acids.

The V call is TRBV10-3, the J call TRBJ2-2; 9 bases map to TRBD1. With V trimmed by 10 bases and J by 4 bases, 16 bases remained unmatched. The CDR3 is 17 residues long. Germline loops: CDR1 ENHRY, CDR2 SYGVKD. DNA of the CDR3: TGTGCCACCCCTTGGACAGGGGCCGGATTAGGCACCGGGGAGCTGTTTTTT. Translation: CATPWTGAGLGTGELFF.

V and J are TRBV5-4 and TRBJ2-2, with D perhaps matching TRBD1 (6 bases). The CDR3 is made up of 15 amino acids. V lost 4 bases to trimming and J lost 0 bases, with 10 bases between them. Germline CDR1 is SGHNT and CDR2 is YYREEE (reference sequence). As DNA, the CDR3 is TGTGCCAGCAGCAAGGGGACACCGAACACCGGGGAGCTGTTTTTT. As protein: CASSKGTPNTGELFF.

The chain recombines TRBV11-1 with TRBJ2-7, with TRBD2 identical over 7 bases. Trimming cost V 5 bases and J 6 bases; bases outside gene matches: 10. This CDR3 has 14 amino acids. The germline V gene has CDR1 SGHAT and CDR2 FQDESV (reference sequence). The CDR3 DNA reads TGTGCCAGCAGCCTCACGTGGGGGGGTTCCGAGCAGTACTTC. Residues: CASSLTWGGSEQYF.

This clone has more than one count but fewer than ten. The chain has TRBV6-6 and TRBJ1-6; 8 positions match TRBD1. This CDR3 spans 15 amino acids. V trimming: 10 bases; J trimming: 1 base; junction bases outside the gene matches: 6. Germline V lookup: CDR1 MNHNY, CDR2 SVGAGI (reference sequence). The chain's CDR3 is CATSRDRSYNSPLHF. The DNA of the CDR3 is TGTGCCACCTCCCGGGACAGGTCCTATAATTCACCCCTCCACTTT.

The rearrangement uses TRBV18 and TRBJ1-5; D is unresolved. V gave up 3 bases and J gave up 6 bases, with 9 bases separating them. This CDR3 has 13 residues. CDR1 is KGHSH and CDR2 is LQKENI in the germline V gene. The CDR3 region has the DNA TGTGCCAGCTCACCCGACTTAGGTCAGCCCCAGCATTTT. Protein: CASSPDLGQPQHF.

This chain links TRBV6-1 with TRBJ1-2, with 8 bases identical to TRBD1. There are 18 residues in the CDR3. CDR1 is MNHNS, CDR2 SASEGT, per germline. With V trimmed by 1 base and J by 5 bases, 15 bases remained unmatched. CDR3 nucleotides: TGTGCCAGCAGTGAAGGATCTGGGACAGGCGCATTCTTTTATGGCTACACCTTC. Translating it yields CASSEGSGTGAFFYGYTF.

This chain connects TRBV19 to TRBJ2-2, with 8 positions matching TRBD1. The length of the CDR3 is 19 residues. V was clipped by 4 bases and J by 5 bases; unmatched bases: 18. The germline V gene has CDR1 LNHDA and CDR2 SQIVND (reference sequence). The CDR3 loop reads CASSTYQPIGQGWTGELFF. In DNA, the CDR3 is TGTGCCAGTAGTACCTATCAGCCGATCGGACAGGGTTGGACCGGGGAGCTGTTTTTT.

V gene TRBV13 combines with J gene TRBJ2-3, with 8 nucleotides matching TRBD2. Germline assignment: CDR1 PRHDT and CDR2 FYEKMQ (reference sequence). The J segment lost 5 bases and the V segment lost 0 bases, leaving 7 bases of the junction unmatched. The CDR3 covers 16 residues. The CDR3 reads CASSLGRGGLQDTQYF. The CDR3 DNA sequence: TGTGCCAGCAGCTTAGGACGGGGGGGCTTGCAAGATACGCAGTATTTT.

This clone was seen once. The rearrangement links TRBV3-1 (or the pseudogene TRBV3-2) to TRBJ1-2; D not certain. V gave up 1 base and J gave up 6 bases, with 9 bases separating them. The germline V gene encodes CDR1 LGHDT and CDR2 YNNKEL (reference sequence). The CDR3 runs 13 residues. CDR3 amino acids: CASSQGLPDGYTF. The CDR3 DNA is TGTGCCAGCAGCCAAGGGTTACCAGATGGCTACACCTTC.

This clone was observed a few times. The chain recombines TRBV12-3 or TRBV12-4 with TRBJ1-1, with 7 bases matching TRBD1. The CDR3 is 13 amino acids. The V and J ends lost 6 bases and 1 base, in that order; junction bases with no gene match: 2. CDR3 DNA: TGTGCCAGCAGCCGGACAGGGAACACTGAAGCTTTCTTT. Translating it yields CASSRTGNTEAFF.

The chain recombines TRBV30 with TRBJ2-1; TRBD1 is a possible D gene (5 bases). V was cut by 2 bases and J by 7 bases, with 9 bases left in between. This CDR3 is built from 12 residues. Germline CDR1 reads GTSNPN; CDR2 reads SVGIG (reference sequence). Written as DNA, the CDR3 is TGTGCCTGGAGTTCCCGGACAAATGAGCAGTTCTTC. Residues: CAWSSRTNEQFF.

The chain uses TRBV13 and TRBJ1-2; maybe TRBD1 (6 bases). This CDR3 spans 13 amino acids. Per the germline V gene, CDR1 is PRHDT and CDR2 is FYEKMQ (reference sequence). V gave up 8 bases and J gave up 3 bases, with 13 bases separating them. CDR3 sequence (DNA): TGTGCCAGCGAGAGAAACAGGGACTATGGCTACACCTTC. Protein product: CASERNRDYGYTF. The entire variable domain, with the rest obtained from reference TRBV13 and TRBJ1-2, is as follows: AAGVIQSPRHLIKEKRETATLKCYPIPRHDTVYWYQQGPGQDPQFLISFYEKMQSDKGSIPDRFSAQQFSDYHSELNMSSLELGDSALYFCASERNRDYGYTFGSGTRLTVV.

The chain combines TRBV12-3 or TRBV12-4 with TRBJ2-7, with D unclear. The CDR3 spans 8 residues. The V end was cut by 8 bases, the J end by 7 bases, with 3 bases between. The CDR3 DNA is TGTGCCAGCCCAGAGCAGTACTTC. Protein sequence: CASPEQYF.

This sequence joins TRBV7-2 and TRBJ1-1; a possible D gene is TRBD1 (5 bases). V dropped 1 base and J dropped 6 bases, with 12 bases sitting between them. This CDR3 contains 14 residues. Germline V gene sequence: CDR1 SGHTA, CDR2 FQGNSA. Written as DNA, the CDR3 is TGTGCCAGCAGCTTAGATAAGGGGCACGCTGAAGCTTTCTTT. This sequence encodes CASSLDKGHAEAFF. Supplemented by reference TRBV7-2 and TRBJ1-1, the full variable domain reads GAGVSQSPSNKVTEKGKDVELRCDPISGHTALYWYRQSLGQGLEFLIYFQGNSAPDKSGLPSDRFSAERTGGSVSTLTIQRTQQEDSAVYLCASSLDKGHAEAFFGQGTRLTVV.

V is TRBV20-1 and J is TRBJ2-3, with 10 bases fitting TRBD2. The CDR3 has 16 residues. V shed 3 bases and J 3 bases; nucleotides not matched to a gene: 9. CDR1 and CDR2 (germline): DFQATT, SNEGSKA (reference sequence). CDR3: CSASGPSGGNTDTQYF. The CDR3 region has the DNA TGCAGTGCTAGTGGGCCTAGCGGGGGCAATACAGATACGCAGTATTTT.

The rearrangement joins TRBV3-1 (or the pseudogene TRBV3-2) to TRBJ2-1, with 16 bases lining up with TRBD2. CDR3 length: 21 residues. V trimming: 3 bases; J trimming: 7 bases; junction bases outside the gene matches: 18. CDR1 LGHDT and CDR2 YNNKEL come from the germline V gene (reference sequence). The CDR3, as DNA: TGTGCCAGCAGCCAGAATCTTCCGGGACTAGCGGGGGGGAAAGGGTTTAATGAGCAGTTCTTC. This translates into CASSQNLPGLAGGKGFNEQFF.